This TCR beta chain was captured in a study of glioma-infiltrating T cells after dendritic cell vaccination. Study at large: At biweekly intervals, patients got three intradermal dendritic cell vaccine injections.

As to this clone: Its antigen is unidentified.

Overall study results and limits: TCR clonality showed no direct relationship with survival.

Measured with immunoSEQ multiplex PCR; TCRdb has only the in-frame clones, and not every one. The sample lists more than 85,000 clones, roughly 84% occurring once. This CDR3 is built from 16 residues. The sequenced sample was blood, obtained before dendritic cell vaccination. The clonotype was recovered from a human donor with glioblastoma. The genes are TRBV21-1 and TRBJ1-1. TRBV21-1 is termed a pseudogene. In DNA form, the CDR3 reads TGTGCCAGCAGCAAAGTAAGGGAGAGGGGAGGCACTGAAGCTTTCTTT. Its translation: CASSKVRERGGTEAFF.